The rows below give T cell receptor beta chains drawn from one sample of a study of OX40 agonist ivuxolimab in advanced cancers. Repertoires were generated with immunoSEQ multiplex PCR, while TCRdb's copy carries only in-frame clones and drops some. The sample has approximately 94,000 clones; roughly 90% are singletons. The sequenced sample was CD4+ or CD8+ T cells sorted from blood, obtained in a trial of the OX40 agonist ivuxolimab. These receptors all stem from an adult with an advanced solid tumor such as melanoma, head and neck, liver or kidney cancer. Both conserved end residues are part of each CDR3. A D gene is named only where the DNA matches it firmly. Clone size, where shown, is once, few, many, or a class for clones that have expanded.

v_gene: TRBV4-3; abundance: once; j_gene: TRBJ1-2; d_gene: -; CDR3aa: CASSQLGGESGYTF; CDR3nt: TGCGCCAGCAGCCAATTGGGGGGAGAAAGTGGCTACACCTTC
v_gene: TRBV29-1; abundance: -; j_gene: TRBJ2-1; d_gene: -; CDR3aa: CSVTGLYYNEQFF; CDR3nt: TGCAGCGTTACCGGACTTTACTACAATGAGCAGTTCTTC
v_gene: TRBV5-6; abundance: few; j_gene: TRBJ2-5; d_gene: TRBD1; CDR3aa: CASSVGQKETQYF; CDR3nt: TGTGCCAGCAGCGTGGGACAGAAAGAGACCCAGTACTTC
v_gene: TRBV28; abundance: once; j_gene: TRBJ2-1; d_gene: TRBD1; CDR3aa: CASSRGQGASNEQFF; CDR3nt: TGTGCCAGCAGTCGAGGGCAGGGGGCCTCCAATGAGCAGTTCTTC
v_gene: TRBV7-2; abundance: few; j_gene: TRBJ1-5; d_gene: TRBD1; CDR3aa: CASSRDRDDQPQHF; CDR3nt: TGTGCCAGCAGCCGCGACAGGGACGATCAGCCCCAGCATTTT
v_gene: TRBV11-3; abundance: -; j_gene: TRBJ2-7; d_gene: -; CDR3aa: CASSLDWQGREQYF; CDR3nt: TGTGCCAGCAGCTTAGATTGGCAGGGGAGGGAGCAGTACTTC
v_gene: TRBV7-8; abundance: -; j_gene: TRBJ2-7; d_gene: -; CDR3aa: CASSFGFQSSYEQYF; CDR3nt: TGTGCCAGCAGCTTCGGATTCCAGAGCTCCTACGAGCAGTACTTC
v_gene: TRBV11-2; abundance: few; j_gene: TRBJ2-5; d_gene: -; CDR3aa: CASSLEETQYF; CDR3nt: TGTGCCAGCAGCTTAGAAGAGACCCAGTACTTC
v_gene: TRBV28; abundance: -; j_gene: TRBJ2-1; d_gene: TRBD2; CDR3aa: CASAAAREVSLRQFF; CDR3nt: TGTGCCAGCGCCGCTGCGCGGGAGGTCTCCCTGCGGCAGTTCTTC
v_gene: TRBV28; abundance: -; j_gene: TRBJ2-1; d_gene: TRBD2; CDR3aa: CASRGLAGDSNEQFF; CDR3nt: TGTGCCAGCAGAGGACTAGCGGGAGACTCGAATGAGCAGTTCTTC
v_gene: TRBV14; abundance: once; j_gene: TRBJ2-7; d_gene: -; CDR3aa: CASSQYIRGTIDF; CDR3nt: TGTGCCAGCAGCCAGTACATAAGGGGGACTATAGACTTC
v_gene: TRBV5-4; abundance: -; j_gene: TRBJ2-2; d_gene: -; CDR3aa: CASSTDSNTGELFF; CDR3nt: TGTGCCAGCAGCACAGACAGTAACACCGGGGAGCTGTTTTTT
v_gene: TRBV28; abundance: -; j_gene: TRBJ1-2; d_gene: TRBD1; CDR3aa: CASSPWTGPYGYTF; CDR3nt: TGTGCCAGCAGTCCCTGGACAGGTCCCTATGGCTACACCTTC
v_gene: TRBV27; abundance: -; j_gene: TRBJ2-3; d_gene: -; CDR3aa: CASSLRHDLGDTQYF; CDR3nt: TGTGCCAGCAGTTTACGGCACGACTTGGGAGATACGCAGTATTTT
v_gene: TRBV7-6; abundance: -; j_gene: TRBJ1-1; d_gene: -; CDR3aa: CASSPTRGGVGEAFF; CDR3nt: TGTGCCAGCAGCCCCACCCGGGGGGGGGTTGGTGAAGCTTTCTTT
v_gene: TRBV28; abundance: -; j_gene: TRBJ1-5; d_gene: -; CDR3aa: CASSLEGGGQPQHF; CDR3nt: TGTGCCAGCAGTTTAGAGGGAGGCGGTCAGCCCCAGCATTTT
v_gene: TRBV7-3; abundance: -; j_gene: TRBJ2-2; d_gene: -; CDR3aa: CASSPATQHPGELFF; CDR3nt: TGTGCCAGCAGCCCCGCTACCCAACATCCCGGGGAGCTGTTTTTT
v_gene: TRBV19; abundance: -; j_gene: TRBJ1-5; d_gene: -; CDR3aa: CASSARRAEGQPQHF; CDR3nt: TGTGCCAGTAGTGCACGCAGGGCGGAGGGACAGCCCCAGCATTTT
v_gene: TRBV21-1; abundance: once; j_gene: TRBJ1-2; d_gene: -; CDR3aa: CASSTRGRRDGYTF; CDR3nt: TGTGCCAGCAGCACAAGGGGCAGGAGGGATGGCTACACCTTC
v_gene: TRBV27; abundance: -; j_gene: TRBJ1-5; d_gene: -; CDR3aa: CASSLTSRQPQHF; CDR3nt: TGTGCCAGCAGTTTGACTTCGAGGCAGCCCCAGCATTTT
v_gene: TRBV6-6; abundance: -; j_gene: TRBJ1-1; d_gene: -; CDR3aa: CASTVTGTAEAFF; CDR3nt: TGTGCCAGCACCGTGACCGGGACCGCTGAAGCTTTCTTT
v_gene: TRBV5-6; abundance: -; j_gene: TRBJ1-2; d_gene: -; CDR3aa: CASSLGLGAQGIGGYTF; CDR3nt: TGTGCCAGCAGCTTAGGTTTGGGAGCCCAGGGGATTGGTGGCTACACCTTC
v_gene: TRBV6-6; abundance: -; j_gene: TRBJ2-7; d_gene: TRBD1; CDR3aa: CASSYTGTADYEQYF; CDR3nt: TGTGCCAGCAGTTACACTGGGACAGCCGACTACGAGCAGTACTTC
v_gene: TRBV19; abundance: -; j_gene: TRBJ1-1; d_gene: -; CDR3aa: CASRRLGTEAFF; CDR3nt: TGTGCCAGTAGACGCTTGGGCACTGAAGCTTTCTTT
v_gene: TRBV9; abundance: -; j_gene: TRBJ2-2; d_gene: -; CDR3aa: CASSPVGHNGELFF; CDR3nt: TGTGCCAGCAGCCCTGTGGGCCACAACGGGGAGCTGTTTTTT
v_gene: TRBV9; abundance: once; j_gene: TRBJ2-1; d_gene: -; CDR3aa: CASSSSTGGRTSGGYNEQFF; CDR3nt: TGTGCCAGCAGCTCGTCGACAGGGGGTAGGACTAGCGGAGGCTACAATGAGCAGTTCTTC
v_gene: TRBV13; abundance: -; j_gene: TRBJ2-1; d_gene: -; CDR3aa: CASSYKGGPYNEQFF; CDR3nt: TGTGCCAGCAGCTACAAGGGTGGTCCCTACAATGAGCAGTTCTTC
v_gene: TRBV9; abundance: once; j_gene: TRBJ2-2; d_gene: -; CDR3aa: CASSVGKGLPPGELFF; CDR3nt: TGTGCCAGCAGCGTAGGAAAGGGCCTCCCTCCCGGGGAGCTGTTTTTT
v_gene: TRBV29-1; abundance: -; j_gene: TRBJ2-5; d_gene: -; CDR3aa: CSVARDRQETQYF; CDR3nt: TGCAGCGTTGCTAGGGACCGCCAAGAGACCCAGTACTTC
v_gene: TRBV5-1; abundance: -; j_gene: TRBJ2-7; d_gene: TRBD1; CDR3aa: CASKHGPTGVGPSSYEQYF; CDR3nt: TGCGCCAGCAAACACGGCCCGACAGGGGTCGGACCCAGCTCCTACGAGCAGTACTTC
v_gene: TRBV25-1; abundance: -; j_gene: TRBJ2-7; d_gene: TRBD1; CDR3aa: CASSESGDRPSYEQYF; CDR3nt: TGTGCCAGCAGTGAATCCGGGGACAGGCCCTCCTACGAGCAGTACTTC
v_gene: TRBV11-2; abundance: -; j_gene: TRBJ1-3; d_gene: -; CDR3aa: CASSLDSVSGNTIYF; CDR3nt: TGTGCCAGCAGCTTAGATTCCGTCTCTGGAAACACCATATATTTT
v_gene: TRBV7-2; abundance: -; j_gene: TRBJ2-1; d_gene: TRBD2; CDR3aa: CASSPVGLAGGGIEQFF; CDR3nt: TGTGCCAGCAGCCCCGTAGGACTAGCGGGAGGGGGCATTGAGCAGTTCTTC
v_gene: TRBV29-1; abundance: -; j_gene: TRBJ2-5; d_gene: -; CDR3aa: CSVKRGTQETQYF; CDR3nt: TGCAGCGTTAAGAGGGGCACCCAAGAGACCCAGTACTTC
v_gene: TRBV7-2; abundance: -; j_gene: TRBJ2-3; d_gene: -; CDR3aa: CASSLQRASTDTQYF; CDR3nt: TGTGCCAGCAGCCTACAGCGGGCGAGCACAGATACGCAGTATTTT
v_gene: TRBV2; abundance: -; j_gene: TRBJ2-2; d_gene: TRBD1; CDR3aa: CASSLIRGQQSIFTGELFF; CDR3nt: TGTGCCAGCAGTTTGATCCGGGGACAGCAAAGTATCTTCACCGGGGAGCTGTTTTTT
v_gene: TRBV4-3; abundance: -; j_gene: TRBJ2-1; d_gene: -; CDR3aa: CASSHERDATNEQFF; CDR3nt: TGCGCCAGCAGCCACGAACGGGACGCCACTAATGAGCAGTTCTTC
v_gene: TRBV5-4; abundance: -; j_gene: TRBJ2-1; d_gene: TRBD2; CDR3aa: CASSLGGTSGRNEQFF; CDR3nt: TGTGCCAGCAGCCTCGGTGGGACTAGCGGGAGGAATGAGCAGTTCTTC
v_gene: TRBV7-9; abundance: -; j_gene: TRBJ2-2; d_gene: -; CDR3aa: CASIHPITGELFF; CDR3nt: TGTGCCAGCATCCATCCAATTACCGGGGAGCTGTTTTTT
v_gene: TRBV28; abundance: -; j_gene: TRBJ2-3; d_gene: TRBD2; CDR3aa: CASSSPASGYSTDTQYF; CDR3nt: TGTGCCAGCAGTTCTCCGGCTAGCGGGTATAGCACAGATACGCAGTATTTT
v_gene: TRBV9; abundance: -; j_gene: TRBJ2-7; d_gene: -; CDR3aa: CASSVETPFEQYF; CDR3nt: TGTGCCAGCAGCGTAGAGACCCCCTTCGAGCAGTACTTC